These 24 T cell receptor beta chains originate from one sample sequenced in a study of vaccination and CD4 T cells after COVID-19. One entry per CDR3 protein results from TCRdb running MiXCR on the PCR reads. The sample yields about 22,000 distinct CDR3 sequences, about 50% seen once. The specimen was CD4+ T cells from blood, collected before SARS-CoV-2 vaccination. Source of these receptors: a human donor who had recovered from COVID-19.

The chain uses TRBV11-2 and TRBJ2-7, with D unclear. The length of the CDR3 is 15 residues. V was cut by 2 bases and J by 2 bases, with 13 bases left in between. Germline V gene lookup returns CDR1 SGHAT and CDR2 FQNNGV. The CDR3: CASSLSTGLTYEQYF. CDR3 coding DNA: TGTGCCAGCAGCTTATCGACGGGCCTAACCTACGAGCAGTACTTC.

The genes are TRBV6-1 and TRBJ1-5; TRBD1 aligns across 10 bases. Trimming took 7 bases from V and 7 from J; bases not matched to a gene: 13. CDR3 length equals 16 residues. The germline V gene has CDR1 MNHNS and CDR2 SASEGT. The CDR3 DNA is TGTGCCAGCATTAAGCAGACAGGGGGCAGGAACCAGCCCCAGCATTTT. Translating gives CASIKQTGGRNQPQHF.

This clonotype has more than one count but fewer than ten. V usage is TRBV24-1 and J usage is TRBJ2-3; D is uncertain. Germline CDR1 reads KGHDR; CDR2 reads SFDVKD. V lost 5 bases and J lost 7, with 9 bases in between. The CDR3 runs 12 residues. Written as DNA, the CDR3 is TGTGCCACCAGTGGTCAGGCGAATACGCAGTATTTT. It yields the protein CATSGQANTQYF.

The chain couples TRBV11-2 to TRBJ2-3; 8 nucleotides agree with TRBD2. The CDR3 is 17 amino acids. V lost 1 base, J lost 5 bases, and 11 bases stayed unmatched. Per the germline V gene, CDR1 is SGHAT and CDR2 is FQNNGV. CDR3 loop: CASSLVAGGGPRDTQYF. CDR3 DNA: TGTGCCAGCAGCTTAGTTGCGGGGGGAGGGCCAAGAGATACGCAGTATTTT.

In this sample, this clonotype turned up a few times. The chain carries TRBV20-1 and TRBJ1-2; 11 bases fit TRBD1. The CDR3 is 16 amino acids. The V gene's germline CDR1 is DFQATT and CDR2 SNEGSKA (reference sequence). V trimming: 0 bases; J trimming: 5 bases; junction bases outside the gene matches: 8. This CDR3 reads CSARDRDRGLEYGYTF. The CDR3 nucleotides are TGCAGTGCTAGAGATAGGGACAGGGGGTTAGAATATGGCTACACCTTC.

This clonotype came up a few times. The chain recombines TRBV7-9 with TRBJ1-5; D not certain. V gave up 3 bases and J gave up 1 base, with 13 bases separating them. In germline, CDR1 is SEHNR, CDR2 FQNEAQ (reference sequence). This CDR3 has 16 amino acids. The CDR3 sequence is CASSLGKWRSNQPQHF. The CDR3 DNA reads TGTGCCAGCAGCTTGGGGAAGTGGCGGAGCAATCAGCCCCAGCATTTT.

This clonotype was seen a few times. The rearrangement joins TRBV6-5 to TRBJ1-1; D unclear. Germline V gene data show CDR1 as MNHEY and CDR2 as SVGAGI. CDR3 length: 13 residues. The V end lost 2 bases, the J end lost 7 bases, and 11 bases lay between the germline ends. The CDR3: CASSYVGSGEAFF. The CDR3 nucleotides read TGTGCCAGCAGTTACGTGGGGAGCGGTGAAGCTTTCTTT.

The rearrangement uses TRBV4-1 and TRBJ1-1; D is unresolved. Trimming took 0 bases from V and 0 from J, leaving 11 bases between them. Germline CDR1 reads MGHRA; CDR2 reads YSYEKL. The CDR3 runs 16 residues. This chain's CDR3 is CASSQDVAMLNTEAFF. The CDR3 DNA is TGCGCCAGCAGCCAAGATGTTGCAATGTTGAACACTGAAGCTTTCTTT.

The chain is built from TRBV30 and TRBJ2-2; no clear D. Trimming removed 1 base from V and 3 bases from J, with 3 bases in between. There are 12 residues in the CDR3. Per germline, CDR1 GTSNPN and CDR2 SVGIG (reference sequence). The CDR3, as DNA: TGTGCCTGGAGTGGAGACACCGGGGAGCTGTTTTTT. Its translation is CAWSGDTGELFF.

The gene calls are TRBV2 and TRBJ2-1; 9 nucleotides match TRBD2. Losses at the gene ends were 2 bases for V and 8 bases for J; bases not matched to a gene: 4. Germline-derived CDR1 and CDR2 are SNHLY and FYNNEI. This CDR3 region has 14 residues. CDR3 region: CASSESSGSDEQFF. The CDR3 DNA sequence: TGTGCCAGCAGTGAAAGTAGCGGGAGTGATGAGCAGTTCTTC.

The V gene is TRBV6-1, the J gene TRBJ1-1; weak D call: TRBD1 (5 bases). CDR3 length: 15 residues. Between the trimmed V and J ends, which lost 6 bases and 4 bases, there was a span of 18 bases. Looked up from germline, CDR1 is MNHNS and CDR2 is SASEGT. CDR3 sequence reads: CASSSRRGGSTEAFF. The DNA for the CDR3 is TGTGCCAGCAGCTCGAGGCGGGGCGGGAGCACTGAAGCTTTCTTT.

The chain employs TRBV24-1 and TRBJ1-6; no reliable D call. Looked up from germline, CDR1 is KGHDR and CDR2 is SFDVKD. The CDR3 sequence is 14 residues long. Trimming left V 6 bases short and J 13 bases short, with 18 bases between. The CDR3 DNA follows: TGTGCCACCAGTCAGAAAGGAAGACTAAATCCCCTCCACTTT. It encodes CATSQKGRLNPLHF.

This chain uses TRBV10-3 with TRBJ2-7, with 7 bases lining up with TRBD2. Trimming took 4 bases from V and 5 from J; bases not matched to a gene: 5. The germline gives CDR1 ENHRY, CDR2 SYGVKD. The CDR3 is made up of 13 amino acids. CDR3 sequence: CAISGGRPDEQYF. CDR3 sequence (DNA): TGTGCCATCAGTGGCGGGAGACCCGACGAGCAGTACTTC.

This chain links TRBV6-2 or TRBV6-3 with TRBJ1-5, with TRBD1 matching 7 bases. The CDR3 covers 15 residues. CDR1 is MNHEY, CDR2 SVGEGT, per germline. Germline trimming cut 5 bases from V and 3 bases from J; bases unmatched to any gene: 7. CDR3 sequence (DNA): TGTGCCAGCAGTAAACAGGGGCTTGACAATCAGCCCCAGCATTTT. The encoded protein is CASSKQGLDNQPQHF.

The chain joins TRBV28 to TRBJ2-5; the D gene is possibly TRBD2 (6 bases). Trimming cost V 7 bases and J 0 bases, with 12 bases left between them. Per the germline V gene, CDR1 is MDHEN and CDR2 is SYDVKM. CDR3 length equals 14 residues. CDR3 DNA sequence: TGTGCCAGCACCAGCGGGCCCTACCAAGAGACCCAGTACTTC. It specifies CASTSGPYQETQYF.

This clonotype was observed a handful of times. V and J are TRBV28 and TRBJ1-1; possibly TRBD1 for D (6 bases). Germline V gives CDR1 MDHEN, CDR2 SYDVKM. Trimming cost V 1 base and J 0 bases, with 15 bases left between them. CDR3 length: 17 amino acids. As DNA, the CDR3 is TGTGCCAGCAGTTTATACGGCCGGGGGACAATGAACACTGAAGCTTTCTTT. Its protein is CASSLYGRGTMNTEAFF.

This clonotype occurred a few times. V and J are TRBV23-1 and TRBJ1-5; the D gene is possibly TRBD1 (6 bases). TRBV23-1 is identified as an open reading frame with a role that is uncertain. Trimming pared 8 bases from V and 0 bases from J, leaving 14 bases between. The CDR3 extends over 15 amino acids. CDR3 sequence reads: CASGTGHNSNQPQHF. In nucleotides, the CDR3 is TGCGCCAGCGGCACGGGACACAATAGCAATCAGCCCCAGCATTTT.

This clonotype was seen more than once but under ten times. The V call is TRBV6-2 or TRBV6-3, the J call TRBJ1-1; TRBD1 matches 9 bases. Trimming removed 5 bases from V and 2 bases from J; junction bases left unmatched: 3. The CDR3 extends over 14 amino acids. Germline assignment: CDR1 MNHEY and CDR2 SVGEGT. CDR3 in DNA: TGTGCCAGCAGTCGGGACAGGGTCAACACTGAAGCTTTCTTT. It yields the protein CASSRDRVNTEAFF.

The sample holds a few counts of this clonotype. The J gene is TRBJ2-5, the V gene TRBV27; the match to TRBD2 covers 8 bases. Per the germline V gene, CDR1 is MNHEY and CDR2 is SMNVEV (reference sequence). This CDR3 region has 20 residues. V shed 5 bases and J 2 bases; nucleotides not matched to a gene: 22. The chain's CDR3 is CASSPLPGGGRFLGQETQYF. As DNA, the CDR3 is TGTGCCAGCAGTCCCCTCCCTGGGGGCGGGAGGTTTTTGGGGCAAGAGACCCAGTACTTC.

The chain is built from TRBV27 and TRBJ1-1, with a tentative D call TRBD1 (6 bases). V was clipped by 6 bases and J by 8 bases, with 10 bases between them. CDR1 and CDR2 from the germline V gene are MNHEY and SMNVEV (reference sequence). This CDR3 is built from 11 residues. CDR3 region: CASRLRGEAFF. In DNA, the CDR3 is TGTGCCAGCAGGTTGAGGGGGGAAGCTTTCTTT.

This clonotype was detected only a few times. The chain joins TRBV20-1 to TRBJ2-3, with TRBD2 identical over 12 bases. The CDR3 consists of 15 residues. CDR1 is DFQATT, CDR2 SNEGSKA, per germline (reference sequence). Trimming removed 1 base from V and 4 bases from J; junction bases left unmatched: 3. CDR3 in DNA: TGCAGTGCTAGAGCCGGGACTAGCGGGTCAGATACGCAGTATTTT. Protein: CSARAGTSGSDTQYF.

The rearrangement uses TRBV2 and TRBJ2-5; 8 nucleotides match TRBD2. After removal of 9 bases from V and 1 base from J, the junction contained 10 bases not matched to a gene. The CDR3 contains 15 residues. Germline CDR1 and CDR2: SNHLY and FYNNEI. CDR3 sequence reads: CASEGAGGLQETQYF. The CDR3 DNA sequence: TGTGCCAGTGAAGGGGCGGGAGGCCTCCAAGAGACCCAGTACTTC.

This clonotype has only a few counts. The V and J genes are TRBV2 and TRBJ1-5; tentative D call: TRBD1 (5 bases). The CDR3 consists of 13 residues. Trimming shortened V by 7 bases and J by 0 bases, and 7 bases separated the two germline ends. Looked up from germline, CDR1 is SNHLY and CDR2 is FYNNEI. The CDR3 here is CASNGGSNQPQHF. CDR3 nucleotide sequence: TGTGCCAGCAATGGGGGTAGCAATCAGCCCCAGCATTTT.

This chain links TRBV20-1 with TRBJ2-7; unclear D gene. V lost 0 bases, J lost 6 bases, and 6 bases lay in between. Germline-derived CDR1 and CDR2 are DFQATT and SNEGSKA (reference sequence). The CDR3 contains 11 residues. The CDR3 reads CSARDLPEQYF. DNA for the CDR3: TGCAGTGCTAGAGATTTACCCGAGCAGTACTTC.